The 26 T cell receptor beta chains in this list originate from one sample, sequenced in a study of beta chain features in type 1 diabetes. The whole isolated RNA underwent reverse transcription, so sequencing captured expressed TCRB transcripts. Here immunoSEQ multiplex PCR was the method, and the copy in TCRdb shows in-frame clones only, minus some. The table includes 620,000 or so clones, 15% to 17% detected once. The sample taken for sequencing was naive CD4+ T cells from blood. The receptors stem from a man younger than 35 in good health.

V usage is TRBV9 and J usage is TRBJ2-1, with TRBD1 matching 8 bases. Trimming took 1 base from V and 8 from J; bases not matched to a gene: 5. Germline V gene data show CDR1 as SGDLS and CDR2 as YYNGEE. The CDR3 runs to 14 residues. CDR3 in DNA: TGTGCCAGCAGCGTACAGGGGGCGCGCGATGAGCAGTTCTTC. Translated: CASSVQGARDEQFF. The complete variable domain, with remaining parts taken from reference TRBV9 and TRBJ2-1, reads DSGVTQTPKHLITATGQRVTLRCSPRSGDLSVYWYQQSLDQGLQFLIQYYNGEERAKGNILERFSAQQFPDLHSELNLSSLELGDSALYFCASSVQGARDEQFFGPGTRLTVL.

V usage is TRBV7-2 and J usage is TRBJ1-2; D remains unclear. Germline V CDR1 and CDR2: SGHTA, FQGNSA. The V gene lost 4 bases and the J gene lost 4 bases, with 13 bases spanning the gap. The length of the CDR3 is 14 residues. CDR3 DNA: TGTGCCAGCAGCTACAACACGGCGGGCTATGGCTACACCTTC. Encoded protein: CASSYNTAGYGYTF.

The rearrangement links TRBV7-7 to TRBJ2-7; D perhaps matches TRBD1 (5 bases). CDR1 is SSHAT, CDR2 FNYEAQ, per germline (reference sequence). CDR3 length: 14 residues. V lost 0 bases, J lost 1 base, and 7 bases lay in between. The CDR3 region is CASSLAPGSYEQYF. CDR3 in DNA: TGTGCCAGCAGCTTAGCGCCAGGGTCCTACGAGCAGTACTTC.

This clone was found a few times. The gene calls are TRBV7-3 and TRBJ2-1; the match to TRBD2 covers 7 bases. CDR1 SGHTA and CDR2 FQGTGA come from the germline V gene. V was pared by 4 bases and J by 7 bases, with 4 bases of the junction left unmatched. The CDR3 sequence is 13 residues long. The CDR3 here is CASSSAGDNEQFF. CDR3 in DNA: TGTGCCAGCAGCTCGGCGGGAGATAATGAGCAGTTCTTC.

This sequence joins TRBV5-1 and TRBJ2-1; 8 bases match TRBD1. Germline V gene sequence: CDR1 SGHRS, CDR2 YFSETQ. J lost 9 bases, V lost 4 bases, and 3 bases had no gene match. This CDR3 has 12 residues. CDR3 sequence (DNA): TGCGCCAGCAGCCCCGACAGGGGTGAGCAGTTCTTC. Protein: CASSPDRGEQFF.

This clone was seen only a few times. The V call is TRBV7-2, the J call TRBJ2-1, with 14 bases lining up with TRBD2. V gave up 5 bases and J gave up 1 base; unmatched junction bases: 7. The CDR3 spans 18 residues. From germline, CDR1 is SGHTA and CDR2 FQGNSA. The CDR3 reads CASSPLGLAGGSYNEQFF. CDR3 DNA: TGTGCCAGCAGCCCCCTAGGACTAGCGGGAGGTTCCTACAATGAGCAGTTCTTC.

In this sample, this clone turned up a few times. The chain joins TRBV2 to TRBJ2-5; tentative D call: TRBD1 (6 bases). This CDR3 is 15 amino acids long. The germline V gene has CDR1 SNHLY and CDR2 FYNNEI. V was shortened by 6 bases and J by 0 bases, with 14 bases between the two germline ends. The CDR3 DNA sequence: TGTGCCAGCAGGGCCGGGACACTGTACCAAGAGACCCAGTACTTC. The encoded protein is CASRAGTLYQETQYF.

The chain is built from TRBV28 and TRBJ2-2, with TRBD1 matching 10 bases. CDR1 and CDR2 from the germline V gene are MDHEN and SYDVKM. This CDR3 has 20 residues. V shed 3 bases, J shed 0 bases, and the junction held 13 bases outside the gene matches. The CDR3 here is CASSFDGTGVWGANTGELFF. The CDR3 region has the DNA TGTGCCAGCAGTTTTGACGGGACAGGGGTATGGGGAGCGAACACCGGGGAGCTGTTTTTT.

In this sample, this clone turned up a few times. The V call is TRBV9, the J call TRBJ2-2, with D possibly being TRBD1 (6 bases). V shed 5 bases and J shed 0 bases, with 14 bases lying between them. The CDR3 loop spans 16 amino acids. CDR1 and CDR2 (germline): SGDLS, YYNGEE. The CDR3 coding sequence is TGTGCCAGCAGTTTCCTCGGACAGCCGAACACCGGGGAGCTGTTTTTT. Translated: CASSFLGQPNTGELFF. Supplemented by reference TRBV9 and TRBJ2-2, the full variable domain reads DSGVTQTPKHLITATGQRVTLRCSPRSGDLSVYWYQQSLDQGLQFLIQYYNGEERAKGNILERFSAQQFPDLHSELNLSSLELGDSALYFCASSFLGQPNTGELFFGEGSRLTVL.

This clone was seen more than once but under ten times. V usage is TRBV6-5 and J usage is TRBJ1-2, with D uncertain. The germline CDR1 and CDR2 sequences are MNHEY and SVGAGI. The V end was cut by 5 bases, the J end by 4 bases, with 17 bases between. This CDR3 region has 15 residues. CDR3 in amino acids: CASSLRSFQSYGYTF. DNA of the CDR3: TGTGCCAGCAGTCTCCGGAGTTTCCAGAGCTATGGCTACACCTTC.

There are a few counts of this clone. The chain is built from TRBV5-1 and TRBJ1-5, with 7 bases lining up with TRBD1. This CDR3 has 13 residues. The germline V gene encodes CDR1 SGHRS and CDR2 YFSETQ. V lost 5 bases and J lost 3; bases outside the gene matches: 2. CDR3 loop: CASRDRDNQPQHF. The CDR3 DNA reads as TGCGCCAGCAGAGACAGGGACAATCAGCCCCAGCATTTT.

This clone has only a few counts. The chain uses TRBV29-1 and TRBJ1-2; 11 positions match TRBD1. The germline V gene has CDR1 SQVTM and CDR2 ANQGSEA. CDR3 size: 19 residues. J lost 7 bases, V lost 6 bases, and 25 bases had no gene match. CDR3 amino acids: CSVPPSILGQGAESGGYTF. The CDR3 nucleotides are TGCAGCGTCCCGCCTTCGATTTTAGGACAGGGGGCTGAGAGCGGTGGCTACACCTTC.

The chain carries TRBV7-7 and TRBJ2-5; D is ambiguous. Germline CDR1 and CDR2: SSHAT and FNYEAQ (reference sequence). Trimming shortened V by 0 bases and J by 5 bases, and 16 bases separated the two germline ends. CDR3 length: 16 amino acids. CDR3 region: CASSLAGPLVRETQYF. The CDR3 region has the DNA TGTGCCAGCAGCTTAGCTGGACCCCTGGTGAGGGAGACCCAGTACTTC.

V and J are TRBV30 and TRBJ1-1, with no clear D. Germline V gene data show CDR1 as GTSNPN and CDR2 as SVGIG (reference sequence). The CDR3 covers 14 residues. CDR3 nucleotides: TGTGCAGCACAGTGGGCAACACGATCCACTGAAGCTTTCTTT. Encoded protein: CAAQWATRSTEAFF.

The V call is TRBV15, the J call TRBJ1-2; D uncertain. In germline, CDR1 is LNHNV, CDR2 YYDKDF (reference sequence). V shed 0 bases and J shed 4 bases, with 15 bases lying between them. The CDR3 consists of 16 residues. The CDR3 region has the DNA TGTGCCACCAGCAGAGATAGGGAGCTCGGATCCTATGGCTACACCTTC. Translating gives CATSRDRELGSYGYTF.

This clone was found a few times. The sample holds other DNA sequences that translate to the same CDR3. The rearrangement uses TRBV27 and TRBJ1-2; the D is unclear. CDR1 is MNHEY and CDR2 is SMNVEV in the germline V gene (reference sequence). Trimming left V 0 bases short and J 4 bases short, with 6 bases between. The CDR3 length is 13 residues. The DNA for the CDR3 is TGTGCCAGCAGTTTATCGGGTCTCTATGGCTACACCTTC. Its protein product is CASSLSGLYGYTF.

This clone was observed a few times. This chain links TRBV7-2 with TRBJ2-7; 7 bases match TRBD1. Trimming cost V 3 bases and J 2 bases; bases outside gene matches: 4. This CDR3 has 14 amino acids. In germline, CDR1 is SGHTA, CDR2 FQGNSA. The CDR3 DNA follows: TGTGCCAGCAGCTTCTCGACAGGGCCCTACGAGCAGTACTTC. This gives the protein CASSFSTGPYEQYF.

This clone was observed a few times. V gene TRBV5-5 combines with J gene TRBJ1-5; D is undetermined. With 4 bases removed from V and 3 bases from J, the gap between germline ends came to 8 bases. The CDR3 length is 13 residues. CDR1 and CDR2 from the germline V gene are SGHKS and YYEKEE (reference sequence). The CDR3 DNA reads TGTGCCAGCAGCGTGGAGGCCAATCAGCCCCAGCATTTT. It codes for CASSVEANQPQHF. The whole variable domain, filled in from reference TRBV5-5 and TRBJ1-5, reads DAGVTQSPTHLIKTRGQQVTLRCSPISGHKSVSWYQQVLGQGPQFIFQYYEKEERGRGNFPDRFSARQFPNYSSELNVNALLLGDSALYLCASSVEANQPQHFGDGTRLSIL.

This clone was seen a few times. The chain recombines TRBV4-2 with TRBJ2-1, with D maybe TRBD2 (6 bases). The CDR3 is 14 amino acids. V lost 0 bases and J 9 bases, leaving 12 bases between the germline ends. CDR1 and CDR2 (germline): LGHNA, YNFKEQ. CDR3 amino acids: CASSQEKLAVEQFF. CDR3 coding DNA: TGTGCCAGCAGCCAAGAGAAACTAGCAGTTGAGCAGTTCTTC.

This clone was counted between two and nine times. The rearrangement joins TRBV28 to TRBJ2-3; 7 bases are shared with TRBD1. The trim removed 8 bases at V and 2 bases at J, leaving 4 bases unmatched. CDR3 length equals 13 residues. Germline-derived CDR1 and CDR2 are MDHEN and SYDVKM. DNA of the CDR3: TGTGCCAGCGCGGACAGGTTCACAGATACGCAGTATTTT. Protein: CASADRFTDTQYF.

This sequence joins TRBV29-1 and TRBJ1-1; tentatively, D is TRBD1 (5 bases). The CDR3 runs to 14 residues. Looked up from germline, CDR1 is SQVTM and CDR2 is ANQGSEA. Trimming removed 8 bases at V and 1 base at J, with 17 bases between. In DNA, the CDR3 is TGCAGCACCAGGGTAGGGCACACGAACACTGAAGCTTTCTTT. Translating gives CSTRVGHTNTEAFF.

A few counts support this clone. In DNA, the CDR3 is TGTGCCAGCAGCCTCCCCACAGGGGGCGCGTATGAGCAGTTCTTC. Translation gives CASSLPTGGAYEQFF. This sequence joins TRBV5-6 and TRBJ2-1; TRBD1 aligns across 9 bases. Unmatched junction bases numbered 10, after V lost 4 bases and J lost 8 bases. The CDR3 extends over 15 amino acids. Germline CDR1 and CDR2: SGHDT and YYEEEE.

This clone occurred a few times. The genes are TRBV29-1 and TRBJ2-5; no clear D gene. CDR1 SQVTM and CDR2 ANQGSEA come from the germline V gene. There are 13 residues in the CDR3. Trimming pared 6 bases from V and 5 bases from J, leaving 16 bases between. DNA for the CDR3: TGCAGCGTGGGCTCAAATCAAGGGGAGACCCAGTACTTC. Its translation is CSVGSNQGETQYF.

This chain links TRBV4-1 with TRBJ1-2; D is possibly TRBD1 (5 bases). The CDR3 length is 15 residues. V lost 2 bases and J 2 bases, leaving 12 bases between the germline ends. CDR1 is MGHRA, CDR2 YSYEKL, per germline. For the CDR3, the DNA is TGCGCCAGCAGCCAACCCCTCGGGGGGAACTATGGCTACACCTTC. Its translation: CASSQPLGGNYGYTF.

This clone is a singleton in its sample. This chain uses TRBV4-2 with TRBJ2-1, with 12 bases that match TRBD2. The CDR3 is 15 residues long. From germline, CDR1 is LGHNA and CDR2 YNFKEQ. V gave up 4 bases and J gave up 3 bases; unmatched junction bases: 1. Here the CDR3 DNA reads TGTGCCAGCAGCCCGGGACTAGCGGGCTACAATGAGCAGTTCTTC. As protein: CASSPGLAGYNEQFF.

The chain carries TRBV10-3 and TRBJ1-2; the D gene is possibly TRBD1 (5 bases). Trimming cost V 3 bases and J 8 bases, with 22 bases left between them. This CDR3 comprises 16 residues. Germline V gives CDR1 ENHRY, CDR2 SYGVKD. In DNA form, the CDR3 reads TGTGCCATCAGTGATACATCCCGCCAGGGAATAGGCGGCTACACCTTC. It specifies CAISDTSRQGIGGYTF.